Following are 27 T cell receptor beta chains from one sample sequenced in a study of metastatic and nonmetastatic thyroid tumors. No treatment had been given to any patient before thyroid surgery. TCRdb re-called the PCR reads with MiXCR. The data show 33,000 or so clones, about 20% seen once. The sample consisted of blood. These receptors all come from a female donor with papillary thyroid cancer or a benign thyroid nodule (not recorded which). Some clones in this sample may be carry-over from other donors' samples.

The sample holds many counts of this clone. The chain joins TRBV11-1 to TRBJ1-2; TRBD1 agrees at 9 bases. The CDR3 spans 16 residues. The V gene's germline CDR1 is SGHAT and CDR2 FQDESV (reference sequence). V lost 5 bases and J lost 7; bases outside the gene matches: 14. The CDR3 loop reads CASSKTTGGYSGGYTF. The CDR3 DNA is TGTGCCAGCAGCAAAACCACAGGGGGCTATAGCGGTGGCTACACCTTC.

This clone appeared many times. The genes are TRBV7-8 and TRBJ1-4; D is uncertain. Deletions cut 5 bases from V and 0 bases from J, with 7 bases between. CDR3 length: 14 amino acids. The germline gives CDR1 SGHVS, CDR2 FQNEAQ. The CDR3 nucleotides read TGTGCCAGCAGCGGCTCCGCAACTAATGAAAAACTGTTTTTT. Protein: CASSGSATNEKLFF.

This clone is categorized as medium-sized (0.01 to 0.1%). The chain carries TRBV6-1 and TRBJ1-6; D unresolved. Per germline, CDR1 MNHNS and CDR2 SASEGT. The CDR3 totals 16 residues. Trimming removed 5 bases at V and 0 bases at J, with 11 bases between. Written as DNA, the CDR3 is TGTGCCAGCAGTTCAGACGGTAGCTCCTATAATTCACCCCTCCACTTT. It is translated as CASSSDGSSYNSPLHF.

This clone was observed a few times. The V and J genes are TRBV12-3 or TRBV12-4 and TRBJ2-3; 7 nucleotides align to TRBD1. The CDR3 contains 15 residues. V was clipped by 5 bases and J by 3 bases; unmatched bases: 8. In DNA, the CDR3 is TGTGCCAGCAGTAATGTGAGGGGGCTGACAGATACGCAGTATTTT. Translating it yields CASSNVRGLTDTQYF.

This clone turned up a few times. The chain combines TRBV6-1 with TRBJ1-5; TRBD1 might be the D (6 bases). Germline values: CDR1 MNHNS, CDR2 SASEGT. This CDR3 spans 13 amino acids. The V end was cut by 10 bases, the J end by 4 bases, with 14 bases between. The CDR3 nucleotides are TGTGCCATAAATCAGGGGTCGAATCAGCCCCAGCATTTT. Amino acid sequence: CAINQGSNQPQHF.

At least ten counts were recorded for this clone. The rearrangement uses TRBV4-2 and TRBJ2-2, with TRBD2 matching over 8 bases. After removal of 1 base from V and 7 bases from J, the junction contained 8 bases not matched to a gene. The germline V gene has CDR1 LGHNA and CDR2 YNFKEQ. CDR3 size: 16 residues. The CDR3 region has the DNA TGTGCCAGCAGCCAAGTAAGCGGGGGAGCGAACGGGGAGCTGTTTTTT. Its protein product is CASSQVSGGANGELFF.

This clone has a count of ten or more. The chain recombines TRBV12-3 or TRBV12-4 with TRBJ2-5; 9 bases are shared with TRBD1. The J segment lost 0 bases and the V segment lost 3 bases, leaving 2 bases of the junction unmatched. The CDR3 loop spans 15 amino acids. The CDR3 region has the DNA TGTGCCAGCAGTTTCGGGACAGGGTACCAAGAGACCCAGTACTTC. Translated, it gives CASSFGTGYQETQYF.

Ten or more counts support this clone. This sequence may be a read error, since a much larger clone differs from it by one base. No conserved phenylalanine or tryptophan ends this CDR3, so it is likely a read error. The sample carries other DNA sequences with the same CDR3. The rearrangement joins TRBV6-2 or TRBV6-3 to TRBJ1-1; tentatively, D is TRBD1 (6 bases). This CDR3 is 14 amino acids long. Trimming left V 7 bases short and J 4 bases short, with 16 bases between. Germline V lookup: CDR1 MNHEY, CDR2 SVGEGT. CDR3 sequence reads: CASKTDRLATEAFL. DNA for the CDR3: TGTGCCAGCAAAACCGACAGGCTCGCCACTGAAGCTTTCCTT.

There are many counts of this clone. The V and J genes are TRBV5-1 and TRBJ1-4, with D possibly TRBD1 on 6 matching bases. Trimming pared 3 bases from V and 7 bases from J, leaving 10 bases between. In germline, CDR1 is SGHRS, CDR2 YFSETQ. This CDR3 region has 13 residues. CDR3 in amino acids: CASSSGVGEKLFF. DNA for the CDR3: TGCGCCAGCAGCTCAGGGGTCGGTGAAAAACTGTTTTTT.

The chain joins TRBV14 to TRBJ1-1; 7 bases are a match to TRBD1. CDR3 length equals 16 residues. The V segment lost 5 bases and the J segment 4 bases; nucleotides outside the gene matches: 13. In germline, CDR1 is SGHDN, CDR2 FVKESK. DNA of the CDR3: TGTGCCAGCAGCGATCTTAGAAGGGGGCCCGCCACTGAAGCTTTCTTT. Its translation: CASSDLRRGPATEAFF.

There are many counts of this clone. The V gene is TRBV5-1, the J gene TRBJ2-7; D might be TRBD2 (5 bases). Trimming took off 4 bases at V and 0 bases at J, with 20 bases between the two ends. CDR3 length: 17 amino acids. The germline gives CDR1 SGHRS, CDR2 YFSETQ. The CDR3 here is CASSPWVGSEPSYEQYF. DNA for the CDR3: TGCGCCAGCAGCCCCTGGGTTGGTAGCGAACCCTCCTACGAGCAGTACTTC.

The rearrangement joins TRBV7-2 to TRBJ2-7; 11 nucleotides align to TRBD2. Trimming removed 6 bases from V and 2 bases from J; junction bases left unmatched: 3. The CDR3 contains 14 residues. The germline CDR1 and CDR2 sequences are SGHTA and FQGNSA. CDR3 DNA sequence: TGTGCCAGCAGGGGTAGCGGGGGGGCCTACGAGCAGTACTTC. Protein product: CASRGSGGAYEQYF.

This clone was recorded many times. CDR3 amino acids: CASRPGLSEKLFF. CDR3 DNA sequence: TGTGCCAGCAGGCCGGGGTTAAGCGAAAAACTGTTTTTT. The chain carries TRBV27 and TRBJ1-4; no reliable D call. Trimming took 6 bases from V and 8 from J, leaving 13 bases between them. Germline assignment: CDR1 MNHEY and CDR2 SMNVEV (reference sequence). The CDR3 extends over 13 amino acids.

A few counts support this clone. This may arise from a read error, as a much more abundant clone is one base away. The chain is built from TRBV27 and TRBJ2-2; TRBD2 is a possible D gene (6 bases). The CDR3 loop spans 16 amino acids. V was clipped by 5 bases and J by 6 bases, with 19 bases between them. The germline V gene encodes CDR1 MNHEY and CDR2 SMNVEV (reference sequence). As DNA, the CDR3 is TGTGCCAGCAGTATAACTATCGGGAGACTCGCCGGGGAGCTGTTTTTT. As protein: CASSITIGRLAGELFF.

This clone was seen ten or more times. The chain is built from TRBV6-1 and TRBJ1-4; 10 nucleotides line up with TRBD1. This CDR3 is 16 amino acids long. Germline V gene sequence: CDR1 MNHNS, CDR2 SASEGT. The V gene end was trimmed by 6 bases and the J gene end by 3 bases; junction bases not matched to a gene: 7. Here the CDR3 reads CASRTGGAEANEKLFF. The CDR3 nucleotides are TGTGCCAGCAGGACAGGGGGCGCTGAGGCTAATGAAAAACTGTTTTTT.

This clone was detected ten times or more. The chain is built from TRBV19 and TRBJ1-5; 7 positions match TRBD1. The CDR3 loop spans 15 amino acids. The trim removed 5 bases at V and 2 bases at J, leaving 6 bases unmatched. Germline CDR1 LNHDA, CDR2 SQIVND (reference sequence). For the CDR3, the DNA is TGTGCCAGTAGTCCCGGGACAGCCGGCAATCAGCCCCAGCATTTT. Protein product: CASSPGTAGNQPQHF.

The chain carries TRBV3-1 and TRBJ2-7, with 11 nucleotides matching TRBD1. Germline loops: CDR1 LGHDT, CDR2 YNNKEL (reference sequence). The CDR3 has 15 amino acids. V lost 7 bases and J lost 6; bases outside the gene matches: 11. CDR3 sequence (DNA): TGTGCCAGCACTAGAAGGGGGACAGGGGGGTCCGAGCAGTACTTC. Protein product: CASTRRGTGGSEQYF.

This clone was observed a few times. The chain employs TRBV28 and TRBJ2-5; D not certain. Trimming shortened V by 6 bases and J by 4 bases, and 9 bases separated the two germline ends. CDR3 length: 12 residues. Germline V CDR1 and CDR2: MDHEN, SYDVKM. The CDR3 bases are TGTGCCAGCAGCACACCTAGAGAGACCCAGTACTTC. Translation: CASSTPRETQYF.

This clone was detected many times. V usage is TRBV20-1 and J usage is TRBJ2-3, with TRBD2 identical over 8 bases. The CDR3 is 16 residues long. Germline CDR1 is DFQATT and CDR2 is SNEGSKA (reference sequence). Unmatched junction bases numbered 6, after V lost 1 base and J lost 0 bases. CDR3 protein: CSARARRGASTDTQYF. CDR3 bases: TGCAGTGCTAGAGCGAGGCGGGGGGCTAGCACAGATACGCAGTATTTT.

This clone was counted many times. The J gene is TRBJ2-3, the V gene TRBV27, with TRBD1 as a possible D gene (6 bases). Germline assignment: CDR1 MNHEY and CDR2 SMNVEV (reference sequence). Between the trimmed V and J ends, which lost 0 bases and 1 base, there was a span of 11 bases. The CDR3 consists of 16 residues. The CDR3: CASSLSMAGGTDTQYF. Written as DNA, the CDR3 is TGTGCCAGCAGTTTATCGATGGCAGGGGGCACAGATACGCAGTATTTT.

This clone was counted many times. CDR3 nucleotides: TGCAGTGCTAGAAGACAGGGGAGCTCCTACGAGCAGTACTTC. This sequence encodes CSARRQGSSYEQYF. This chain connects TRBV20-1 to TRBJ2-7; 8 nucleotides align to TRBD1. This CDR3 has 14 residues. Germline lookup yields CDR1 DFQATT and CDR2 SNEGSKA (reference sequence). Trimming removed 2 bases from V and 0 bases from J; junction bases left unmatched: 3.

The CDR3 region is CSAREGSGSSYEQYF. The CDR3 nucleotides are TGCAGTGCTAGAGAGGGTAGCGGGAGCTCCTACGAGCAGTACTTC. The chain employs TRBV20-1 and TRBJ2-7; TRBD2 matches at 9 bases. J gave up 0 bases and V 0 bases, and 3 bases lay outside the gene matches. Per the germline V gene, CDR1 is DFQATT and CDR2 is SNEGSKA (reference sequence). This CDR3 contains 15 residues.

In this sample, this clone turned up a few times. The chain is built from TRBV18 and TRBJ1-1; D unresolved. Per germline, CDR1 KGHSH and CDR2 LQKENI. Deletions cut 2 bases from V and 2 bases from J, with 15 bases between. The CDR3 spans 16 residues. CDR3 coding DNA: TGTGCCAGCTCACCAATCCAACCTGCAAGAAACACTGAAGCTTTCTTT. Protein product: CASSPIQPARNTEAFF.

This clone was seen repeatedly, ten times or more. The CDR3 DNA follows: TGTGCCAGCAGCGCGGGGGGTCGTACGGCCGACACCGGGGAGCTGTTTTTT. Protein: CASSAGGRTADTGELFF. The V gene is TRBV7-3, the J gene TRBJ2-2; 8 positions match TRBD2. With 5 bases clipped from V and 3 bases from J, the junction kept 11 bases outside the gene matches. The CDR3 totals 17 residues. Germline values: CDR1 SGHTA, CDR2 FQGTGA. The variable domain in full, completed from reference TRBV7-3 and TRBJ2-2, reads GAGVSQTPSNKVTEKGKYVELRCDPISGHTALYWYRQSLGQGPEFLIYFQGTGAADDSGLPNDRFFAVRPEGSVSTLKIQRTERGDSAVYLCASSAGGRTADTGELFFGEGSRLTVL.

There are many counts of this clone. The chain joins TRBV7-9 to TRBJ1-4, with 11 bases identical to TRBD1. Germline V gene lookup returns CDR1 SEHNR and CDR2 FQNEAQ (reference sequence). This CDR3 has 14 amino acids. Trimming removed 8 bases from V and 6 bases from J; junction bases left unmatched: 5. The CDR3 protein is CASVRDRGDEKLFF. The CDR3 nucleotides are TGTGCCAGCGTCCGGGACAGGGGGGATGAAAAACTGTTTTTT.

The chain employs TRBV11-3 and TRBJ2-5; D might be TRBD1 (6 bases). In germline, CDR1 is SGHNT, CDR2 YENEEA. The CDR3 sequence is 16 residues long. The V end was cut by 0 bases, the J end by 1 base, with 12 bases between. The CDR3 bases are TGTGCCAGCAGCTTAGAGCCCAGACAGGCCCAAGAGACCCAGTACTTC. As protein: CASSLEPRQAQETQYF.

This chain joins TRBV5-1 and TRBJ2-1; 11 bases are shared with TRBD2. The germline V gene encodes CDR1 SGHRS and CDR2 YFSETQ. V shed 3 bases, J shed 4 bases, and the junction held 3 bases outside the gene matches. The CDR3 loop spans 15 amino acids. CDR3 amino acids: CASSSTSGKYNEQFF. In nucleotides, the CDR3 is TGCGCCAGCAGCTCGACTAGCGGGAAGTACAATGAGCAGTTCTTC.